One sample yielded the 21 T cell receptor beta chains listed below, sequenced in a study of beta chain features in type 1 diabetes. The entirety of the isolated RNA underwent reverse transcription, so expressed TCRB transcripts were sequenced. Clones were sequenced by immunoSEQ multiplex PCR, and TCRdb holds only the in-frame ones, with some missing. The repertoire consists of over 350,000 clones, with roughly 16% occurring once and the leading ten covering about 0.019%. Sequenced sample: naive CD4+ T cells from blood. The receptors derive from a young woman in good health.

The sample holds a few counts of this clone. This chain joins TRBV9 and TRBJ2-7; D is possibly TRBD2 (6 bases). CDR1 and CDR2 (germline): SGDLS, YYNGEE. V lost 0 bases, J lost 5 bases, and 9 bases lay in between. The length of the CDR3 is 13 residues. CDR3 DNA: TGTGCCAGCAGCGTAGGGGGACTCGACGAGCAGTACTTC. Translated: CASSVGGLDEQYF.

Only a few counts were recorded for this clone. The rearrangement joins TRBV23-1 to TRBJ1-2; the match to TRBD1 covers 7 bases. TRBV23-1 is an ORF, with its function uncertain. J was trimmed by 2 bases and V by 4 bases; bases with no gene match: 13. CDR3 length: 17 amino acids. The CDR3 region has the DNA TGCGCCAGCAGTCGCCCGGGACAGAAATTTAAAAACTATGGCTACACCTTC. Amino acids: CASSRPGQKFKNYGYTF.

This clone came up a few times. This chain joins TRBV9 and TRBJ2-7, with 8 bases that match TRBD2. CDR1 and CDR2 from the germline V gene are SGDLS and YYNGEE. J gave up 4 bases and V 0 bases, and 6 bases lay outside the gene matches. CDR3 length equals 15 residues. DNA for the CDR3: TGTGCCAGCAGCGTAGCAACGACTAGCGAGTACGAGCAGTACTTC. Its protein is CASSVATTSEYEQYF.

CDR3 in amino acids: CASGTDRVSSYEQYF. The CDR3 bases are TGTGCCAGCGGGACGGACAGGGTCAGCTCCTACGAGCAGTACTTC. V and J are TRBV7-9 and TRBJ2-7; TRBD1 aligns across 8 bases. CDR1 is SEHNR, CDR2 FQNEAQ, per germline (reference sequence). The CDR3 contains 15 residues. Unmatched junction bases numbered 9, after V lost 8 bases and J lost 0 bases.

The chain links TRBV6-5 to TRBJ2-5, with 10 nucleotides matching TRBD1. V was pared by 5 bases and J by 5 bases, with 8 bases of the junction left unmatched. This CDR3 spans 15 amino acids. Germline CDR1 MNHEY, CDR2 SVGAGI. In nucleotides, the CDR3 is TGTGCCAGCAGTCCTGGGACAGGGGCCGGGGAGACCCAGTACTTC. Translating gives CASSPGTGAGETQYF.

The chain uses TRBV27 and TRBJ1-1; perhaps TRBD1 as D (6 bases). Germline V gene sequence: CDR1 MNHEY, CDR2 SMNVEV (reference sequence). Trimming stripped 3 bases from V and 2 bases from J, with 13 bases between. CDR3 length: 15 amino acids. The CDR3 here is CASSFLGQRNTEAFF. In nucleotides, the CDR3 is TGTGCCAGCAGTTTCCTCGGACAGAGAAACACTGAAGCTTTCTTT.

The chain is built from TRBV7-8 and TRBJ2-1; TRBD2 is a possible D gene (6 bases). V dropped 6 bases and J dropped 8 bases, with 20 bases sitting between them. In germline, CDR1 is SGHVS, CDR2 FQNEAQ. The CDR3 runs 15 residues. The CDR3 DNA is TGTGCCAGCAGTTTACTCGGGAGCCTGAGCGATGAGCAGTTCTTC. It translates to CASSLLGSLSDEQFF.

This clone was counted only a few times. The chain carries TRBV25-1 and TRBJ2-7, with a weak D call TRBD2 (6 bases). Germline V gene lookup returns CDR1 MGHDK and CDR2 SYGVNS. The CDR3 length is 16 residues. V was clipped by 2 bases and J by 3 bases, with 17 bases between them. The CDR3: CASSEIQKGGGYEQYF. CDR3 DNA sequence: TGTGCCAGCAGTGAAATACAGAAGGGAGGCGGCTACGAGCAGTACTTC.

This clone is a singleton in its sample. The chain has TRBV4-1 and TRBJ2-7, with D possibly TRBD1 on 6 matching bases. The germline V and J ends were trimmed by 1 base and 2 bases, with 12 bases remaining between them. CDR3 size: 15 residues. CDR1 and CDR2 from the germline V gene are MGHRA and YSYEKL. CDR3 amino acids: CASSQAGQGTYEQYF. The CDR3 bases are TGCGCCAGCAGCCAAGCGGGGCAGGGGACCTACGAGCAGTACTTC.

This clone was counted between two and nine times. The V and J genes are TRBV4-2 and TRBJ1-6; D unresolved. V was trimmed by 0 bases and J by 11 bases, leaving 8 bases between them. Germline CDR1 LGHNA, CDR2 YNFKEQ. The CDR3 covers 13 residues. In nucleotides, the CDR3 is TGTGCCAGCAGCCAAGATTGGAGGGCACCCCTCCACTTT. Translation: CASSQDWRAPLHF.

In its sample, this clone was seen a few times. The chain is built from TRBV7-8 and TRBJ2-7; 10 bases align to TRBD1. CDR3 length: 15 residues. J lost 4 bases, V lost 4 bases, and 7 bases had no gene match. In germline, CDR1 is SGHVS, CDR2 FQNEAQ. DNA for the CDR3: TGTGCCAGCAGCTCCTTACCGGGACAGGGGTACGAGCAGTACTTC. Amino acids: CASSSLPGQGYEQYF.

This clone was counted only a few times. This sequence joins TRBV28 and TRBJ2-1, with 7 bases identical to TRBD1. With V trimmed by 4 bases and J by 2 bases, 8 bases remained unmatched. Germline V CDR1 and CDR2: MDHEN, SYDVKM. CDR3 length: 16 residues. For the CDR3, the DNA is TGTGCCAGCAGTTCCACCGGGACAGTAACCTACAATGAGCAGTTCTTC. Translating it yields CASSSTGTVTYNEQFF.

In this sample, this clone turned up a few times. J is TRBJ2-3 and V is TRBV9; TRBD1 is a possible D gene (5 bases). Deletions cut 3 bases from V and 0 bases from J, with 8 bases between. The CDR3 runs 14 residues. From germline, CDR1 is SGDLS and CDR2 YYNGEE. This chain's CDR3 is CASSARQSTDTQYF. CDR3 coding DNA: TGTGCCAGCAGCGCCCGACAGAGCACAGATACGCAGTATTTT.

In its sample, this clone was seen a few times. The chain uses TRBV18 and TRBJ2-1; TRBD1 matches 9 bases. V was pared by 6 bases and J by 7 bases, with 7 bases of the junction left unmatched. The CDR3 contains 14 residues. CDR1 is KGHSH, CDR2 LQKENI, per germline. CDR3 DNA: TGTGCCAGCTCGCCAGGGACAGGGCAAAATGAGCAGTTCTTC. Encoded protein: CASSPGTGQNEQFF.

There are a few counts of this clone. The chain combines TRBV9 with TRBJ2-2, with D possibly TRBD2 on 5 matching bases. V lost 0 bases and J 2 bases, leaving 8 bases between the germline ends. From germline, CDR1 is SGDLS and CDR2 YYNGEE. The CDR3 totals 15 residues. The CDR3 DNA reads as TGTGCCAGCAGCGTAGCAGGAGGCAACACCGGGGAGCTGTTTTTT. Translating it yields CASSVAGGNTGELFF.

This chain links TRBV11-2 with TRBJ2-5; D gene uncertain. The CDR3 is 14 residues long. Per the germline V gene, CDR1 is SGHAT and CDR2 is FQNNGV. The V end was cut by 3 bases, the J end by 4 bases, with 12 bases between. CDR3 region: CASSLLLSSETQYF. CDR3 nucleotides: TGTGCCAGCAGCTTGTTACTAAGCTCAGAGACCCAGTACTTC.

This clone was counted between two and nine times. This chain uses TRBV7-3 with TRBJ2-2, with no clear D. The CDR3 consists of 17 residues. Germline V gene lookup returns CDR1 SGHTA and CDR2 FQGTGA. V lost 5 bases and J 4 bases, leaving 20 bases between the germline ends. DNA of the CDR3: TGTGCCAGCAGCGCCAATGCCCTAGGCCTCGGCACCGGGGAGCTGTTTTTT. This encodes CASSANALGLGTGELFF.

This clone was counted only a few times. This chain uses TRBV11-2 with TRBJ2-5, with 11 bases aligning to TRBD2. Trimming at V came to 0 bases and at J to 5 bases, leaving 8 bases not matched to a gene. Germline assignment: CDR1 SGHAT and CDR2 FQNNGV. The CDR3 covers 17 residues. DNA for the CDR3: TGTGCCAGCAGCTTAGATCGGGCTAGCGGGAGGTGGGAGACCCAGTACTTC. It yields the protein CASSLDRASGRWETQYF.

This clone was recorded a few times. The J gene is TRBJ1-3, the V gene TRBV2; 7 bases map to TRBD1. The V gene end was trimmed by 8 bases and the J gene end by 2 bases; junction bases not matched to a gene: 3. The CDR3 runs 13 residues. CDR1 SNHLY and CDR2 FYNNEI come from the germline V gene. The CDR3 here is CASAGTAGNTIYF. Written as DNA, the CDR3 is TGTGCCAGCGCCGGGACAGCTGGAAACACCATATATTTT.

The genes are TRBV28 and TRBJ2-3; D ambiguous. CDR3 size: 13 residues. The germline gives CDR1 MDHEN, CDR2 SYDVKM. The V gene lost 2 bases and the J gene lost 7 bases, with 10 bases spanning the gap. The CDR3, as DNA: TGTGCCAGCAGTTTACCCCGGTGGTATACGCAGTATTTT. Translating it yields CASSLPRWYTQYF. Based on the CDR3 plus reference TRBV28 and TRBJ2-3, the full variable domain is DVKVTQSSRYLVKRTGEKVFLECVQDMDHENMFWYRQDPGLGLRLIYFSYDVKMKEKGDIPEGYSVSREKKERFSLILESASTNQTSMYLCASSLPRWYTQYFGPGTRLTVL.

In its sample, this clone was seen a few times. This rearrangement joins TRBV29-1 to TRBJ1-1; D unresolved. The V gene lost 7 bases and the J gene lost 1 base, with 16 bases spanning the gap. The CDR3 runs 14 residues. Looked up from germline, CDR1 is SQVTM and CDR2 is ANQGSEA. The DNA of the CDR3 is TGCAGCGGAATAAACGCGAGGGCGAACACTGAAGCTTTCTTT. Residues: CSGINARANTEAFF.